This TCR beta chain was sequenced for a study of read filtering for tumor transcriptome and immune sequencing. Overall study context: Mean patient age was roughly 66 years, range about 47 to 90; around 16 male, around 15 female. IR-seq gave about 3.5 to 10.27 million TCR reads per sample; RNA-seq gave about 80 to 1273. Study observations and caveats: Without single-read clonotypes, shared clonotype proportions correlated more between IR-seq and RNA-seq. Even smaller IR-seq throughput identified most shared clonotypes.

The CDR3 totals 15 residues. The germline V gene has CDR1 SGHKS and CDR2 YYEKEE (reference sequence). V lost 7 bases, J lost 2 bases, and 11 bases stayed unmatched. The library was built from around 0.4 ug RNA with molecular barcoded adaptors for alpha/delta and beta/gamma chains. TCRdb called the reads again in MiXCR, with one record for every CDR3 protein. The sample lists about 130,000 distinct CDR3 sequences, about an eighth seen once, with around 10% in the top ten. With regard to this clonotype: The antigen remains unidentified. Being one base from a much bigger clone, this may be a read error.

This chain uses TRBV5-5 with TRBJ1-2, with 7 bases matching TRBD1. The TCR was taken from a donor aged 40 or over with multiple myeloma. The sequencing sample was made of a population of CD138-negative cells sorted from bone marrow. CDR3 bases: TGTGCCAGCGGCGCTACAGGGGTTTCAAACTATGGCTACACCTTC. Its protein is CASGATGVSNYGYTF.